Each of the 14 T cell receptor beta chains below was sequenced from the same sample in a study of cytomegalovirus exposure and HLA in healthy donors (dated by TCRdb to the late 2010s). Preparation of the library involved the immunoSEQ multiplex PCR assay. The multiplex PCR relied on a mix of 60 forward primers for TCR Vbeta segments and 13 reverse primers for TCR Jbeta segments. In its TCRdb copy, this immuneACCESS table keeps in-frame sequences only and misses some clones. Where compared with another copy, unresolved V genes explain less than half of these, and the others have no known cause. The sample table holds roughly 120,000 clones, of which over 60% were seen once. The ten largest clones add up to roughly 13% of the sample. The sample was PBMCs. Receptors were obtained from a woman in her 40s in good health and CMV-seropositive.

The chain links TRBV9 to TRBJ1-1; D gene ambiguous. V lost 4 bases to trimming and J lost 2 bases, with 9 bases between them. The CDR3 extends over 13 amino acids. Germline CDR1 is SGDLS and CDR2 is YYNGEE. The CDR3 reads CASSQAGNTEAFF. DNA for the CDR3: TGTGCCAGCAGCCAAGCGGGTAACACTGAAGCTTTCTTT.

About this clone: Other DNA sequences of this sample code for an identical CDR3. The V and J genes are TRBV7-2 and TRBJ2-3, with 7 bases identical to TRBD1. Trimming at V came to 1 base and at J to 3 bases, leaving 1 base not matched to a gene. The CDR3 has 14 residues. CDR1 and CDR2 (germline): SGHTA, FQGNSA. The CDR3 DNA reads as TGTGCCAGCAGCTTAGGACAGGGTACAGATACGCAGTATTTT. It encodes CASSLGQGTDTQYF.

V and J are TRBV2 and TRBJ2-1, with D uncertain. Trimming took off 3 bases at V and 2 bases at J, with 14 bases between the two ends. Per the germline V gene, CDR1 is SNHLY and CDR2 is FYNNEI. The CDR3 is made up of 16 amino acids. The chain's CDR3 is CASSEAPGGAYNEQFF. CDR3 DNA sequence: TGTGCCAGCAGTGAGGCGCCTGGCGGTGCCTACAATGAGCAGTTCTTC. Full variable domain (rest looked up from reference TRBV2 and TRBJ2-1): EPEVTQTPSHQVTQMGQEVILRCVPISNHLYFYWYRQILGQKVEFLVSFYNNEISEKSEIFDDQFSVERPDGSNFTLKIRSTKLEDSAMYFCASSEAPGGAYNEQFFGPGTRLTVL.

V gene TRBV11-2 combines with J gene TRBJ1-1, with D possibly being TRBD1 (6 bases). Germline CDR1 and CDR2: SGHAT and FQNNGV. There are 14 residues in the CDR3. V gave up 5 bases and J gave up 3 bases, with 13 bases separating them. The CDR3 loop is CASSPRGVYTEAFF. Here the CDR3 DNA reads TGTGCCAGCAGCCCCAGGGGCGTTTACACTGAAGCTTTCTTT.

The gene calls are TRBV13 and TRBJ1-1; the D gene is possibly TRBD1 (5 bases). Germline values: CDR1 PRHDT, CDR2 FYEKMQ (reference sequence). Trimming took 5 bases from V and 6 from J, leaving 16 bases between them. The CDR3 spans 14 residues. The CDR3 DNA reads TGTGCCAGCAGCCGGGACGGGGGAGTCGCTGAAGCTTTCTTT. Translated, it gives CASSRDGGVAEAFF.

There are a few counts of this clone. The rearrangement links TRBV18 to TRBJ1-1, with unresolved D. The germline V gene encodes CDR1 KGHSH and CDR2 LQKENI. Trimming took 5 bases from V and 4 from J, leaving 14 bases between them. CDR3 size: 14 residues. The CDR3 DNA sequence: TGTGCCAGCTCAGTAAGTAACGGCGGCACTGAAGCTTTCTTT. Protein: CASSVSNGGTEAFF. The whole variable domain, filled in from reference TRBV18 and TRBJ1-1, reads NAGVMQNPRHLVRRRGQEARLRCSPMKGHSHVYWYRQLPEEGLKFMVYLQKENIIDESGMPKERFSAEFPKEGPSILRIQQVVRGDSAAYFCASSVSNGGTEAFFGQGTRLTVV.

The J gene is TRBJ2-1, the V gene TRBV7-3; TRBD2 aligns across 7 bases. This CDR3 is built from 15 residues. Per germline, CDR1 SGHTA and CDR2 FQGTGA. V lost 1 base and J lost 0; bases outside the gene matches: 0. The CDR3 DNA reads as TGTGCCAGCAGCTTAAGCGGGAGCTCCTACAATGAGCAGTTCTTC. Its translation: CASSLSGSSYNEQFF.

This chain joins TRBV18 and TRBJ2-1, with TRBD1 matching 7 bases. CDR1 KGHSH and CDR2 LQKENI come from the germline V gene. J gave up 10 bases and V 0 bases, and 6 bases lay outside the gene matches. The CDR3 covers 14 residues. DNA for the CDR3: TGTGCCAGCTCACCACCCGGACAGGTGTGGGAGCAGTTCTTC. This gives the protein CASSPPGQVWEQFF.

Concerning this clone itself: The junction and the germline gene differ at one end; a read error may be behind it. The chain uses TRBV4-2 and TRBJ2-7, with D possibly being TRBD1 (6 bases). The germline V gene has CDR1 LGHNA and CDR2 YNFKEQ. The CDR3 runs to 14 residues. This chain's CDR3 is CAGSQRGSGYEQYF. DNA of the CDR3: TGTGCCGGCAGCCAAAGGGGGTCGGGATACGAGCAGTACTTC.

Details on this clone: The same CDR3 can be traced to other DNA sequences in this sample. V is TRBV5-6 and J is TRBJ1-4; 9 nucleotides agree with TRBD1. The V gene's germline CDR1 is SGHDT and CDR2 YYEEEE. The CDR3 contains 15 residues. With V trimmed by 5 bases and J by 3 bases, 5 bases remained unmatched. The CDR3 region has the DNA TGTGCCAGCAGGGGGGACAGGGCACCTAATGAAAAACTGTTTTTT. It encodes CASRGDRAPNEKLFF.

The V call is TRBV14, the J call TRBJ2-5, with D unclear. The CDR3 spans 12 residues. V was shortened by 1 base and J by 7 bases, with 7 bases between the two germline ends. The germline V gene has CDR1 SGHDN and CDR2 FVKESK. CDR3 in amino acids: CASSQVYGTQYF. In nucleotides, the CDR3 is TGTGCCAGCAGCCAAGTTTACGGGACCCAGTACTTC.

The chain employs TRBV5-1 and TRBJ2-7; 8 bases are a match to TRBD1. The CDR3 contains 15 residues. Germline CDR1 SGHRS, CDR2 YFSETQ. The junction had 8 bases not matched to a gene; V was cut back by 0 bases and J by 6 bases. The CDR3 nucleotides are TGCGCCAGCAGCTTGGGGGGCAGGGGGCGCACCGAGCAGTACTTC. Translation gives CASSLGGRGRTEQYF.

V gene TRBV7-2 combines with J gene TRBJ1-2; possibly TRBD1 for D (5 bases). Germline V gives CDR1 SGHTA, CDR2 FQGNSA. CDR3 length: 14 amino acids. Trimming left V 3 bases short and J 5 bases short, with 13 bases between. CDR3 region: CASSLGREGYGYTF. In DNA, the CDR3 is TGTGCCAGCAGCTTGGGCAGGGAAGGGTATGGCTACACCTTC.

The chain links TRBV4-1 to TRBJ2-7, with 7 bases aligning to TRBD2. There are 15 residues in the CDR3. With 4 bases clipped from V and 4 bases from J, the junction kept 10 bases outside the gene matches. CDR1 MGHRA and CDR2 YSYEKL come from the germline V gene. The CDR3 DNA reads TGCGCCAGCAGCCCCACGATGGGTAGCGGGTACGAGCAGTACTTC. Translation gives CASSPTMGSGYEQYF.